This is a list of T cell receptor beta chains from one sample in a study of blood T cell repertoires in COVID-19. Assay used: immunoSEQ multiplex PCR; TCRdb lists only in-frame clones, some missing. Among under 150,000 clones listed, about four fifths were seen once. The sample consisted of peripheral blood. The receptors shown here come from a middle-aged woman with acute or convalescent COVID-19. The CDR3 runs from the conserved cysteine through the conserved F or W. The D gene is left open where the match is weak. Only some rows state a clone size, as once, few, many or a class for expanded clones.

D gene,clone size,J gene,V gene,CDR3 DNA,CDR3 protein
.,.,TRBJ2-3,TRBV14,TGTGCCAGCAGCCAAGTGCAGGACTCCTCTAAGTATTTT,CASSQVQDSSKYF
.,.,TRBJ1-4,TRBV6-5,TGTGCCAGTATACAGGGTTTCTCTGAAAAACTGTTTTTT,CASIQGFSEKLFF
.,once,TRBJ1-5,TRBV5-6,TGTGCCAGCAGCTTGGGAGGGGGGGGTCAGCCCCAGCATTTT,CASSLGGGGQPQHF
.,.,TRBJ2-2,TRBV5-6,TGTGCCAGCAGCTTGTTCGACAGTAACACCGGGGAGCTGTTTTTT,CASSLFDSNTGELFF
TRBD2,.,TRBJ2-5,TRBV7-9,TGTGCCAGCAGCTTATACTCTAGCGGGGTCCAAGAGACCCAGTACTTC,CASSLYSSGVQETQYF
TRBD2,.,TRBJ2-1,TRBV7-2,TGTGCCAGCAGCTTGGGCGGGGGGGCAAGGAATGAGCAGTTCTTC,CASSLGGGARNEQFF
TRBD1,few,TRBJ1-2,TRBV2,TGTGCCAGCAGTACGACAGGGGGCTCTGGCTACACCTTC,CASSTTGGSGYTF
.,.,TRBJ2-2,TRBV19,TGTGCCAGTAGTAGAGGACTGAGAATCGGGGAGCTGTTTTTT,CASSRGLRIGELFF
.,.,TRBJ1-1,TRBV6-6,TGTGCCAGCAGTCCCCGGGGGGCAGCCGTGAACACTGAAGCTTTCTTT,CASSPRGAAVNTEAFF
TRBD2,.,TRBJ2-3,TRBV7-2,TGTGCCAGCAGCCTACTCGGACTAGCGGGGGCACAGGGAGATACGCAGTATTTT,CASSLLGLAGAQGDTQYF
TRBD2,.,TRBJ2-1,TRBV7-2,TGTGCCAGCAGGTTCGGCGGGGGGCATGAGCAGTTCTTC,CASRFGGGHEQFF
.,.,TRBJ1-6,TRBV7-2,TGTGCCAGCGCTACCTATAATTCACCCCTCCACTTT,CASATYNSPLHF
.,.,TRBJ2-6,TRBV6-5,TGTGCCAGCAGTCCCCGTGAGGGGGCCAACGTCCTGACTTTC,CASSPREGANVLTF
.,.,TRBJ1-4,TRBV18,TGTGCCAGCTCACCCGTCGCAACTAATGAAAAACTGTTTTTT,CASSPVATNEKLFF
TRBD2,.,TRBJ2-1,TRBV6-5,TGTGCCAGCAGTTTCCGTAGCGGGGGGGCCGCAAATGAGCAGTTCTTC,CASSFRSGGAANEQFF
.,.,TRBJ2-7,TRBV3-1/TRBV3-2,TGTGCCAGCAGCCAAGACAGGGACTCCGAGCAGTACTTC,CASSQDRDSEQYF
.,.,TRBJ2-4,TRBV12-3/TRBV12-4,TGTGCCAGCAGTCGCGTGGGAGACATTCAGTACTTC,CASSRVGDIQYF
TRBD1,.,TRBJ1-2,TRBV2,TGTGCCACCCTGACCCAGGGGGCATGGGATGGCTACACCTTC,CATLTQGAWDGYTF
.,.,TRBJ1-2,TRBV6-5,TGTGCCAGCAGTTACAGACAGGACCGTAATTATGGCTACACCTTC,CASSYRQDRNYGYTF
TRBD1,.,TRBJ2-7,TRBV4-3,TGCGCCAGCAGCCAAGGGTGGGGGACAGCAGCCTACGAGCAGTACTTC,CASSQGWGTAAYEQYF
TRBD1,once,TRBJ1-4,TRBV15,TGTGCCACCAGCGGACAGGACAGGGGTAATGAAAAACTGTTTTTT,CATSGQDRGNEKLFF
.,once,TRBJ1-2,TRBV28,TGTGCCAGCAGCATTAACTATGGCTACACCTTC,CASSINYGYTF
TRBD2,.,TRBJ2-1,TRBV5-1,TGCGCCAGCAGCTTTGGACTAGCGGGGAACAATGAGCAGTTCTTC,CASSFGLAGNNEQFF
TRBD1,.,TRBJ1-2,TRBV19,TGTGCCAGTAGTATAGTTCCGGGACAGGCAAACTATGGCTACACCTTC,CASSIVPGQANYGYTF
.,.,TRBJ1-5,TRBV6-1,TGTGCCAGCAGTTTCCCCGGACATGCGGGGGGGCCCCAGCATTTT,CASSFPGHAGGPQHF
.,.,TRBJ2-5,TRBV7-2,TGTGCCAGCAGCCTTAGTTCGGTTCAAGAGACCCAGTACTTC,CASSLSSVQETQYF
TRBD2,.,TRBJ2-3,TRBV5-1,TGCGCCAGCAGCTCTGCGGCCGGGAGGGATACGCAGTATTTT,CASSSAAGRDTQYF
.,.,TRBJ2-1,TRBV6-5,TGTGCCAGCAGTTACAAGAGGAGAAACAATGAGCAGTTCTTC,CASSYKRRNNEQFF
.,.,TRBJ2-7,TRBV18,TGTGCCAGCTCTCAGCAGGGTGACGAGCAGTACTTC,CASSQQGDEQYF
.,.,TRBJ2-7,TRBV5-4,TGTGCCAGCAGCTTGGGTCAGGGCAGCTCCTACGAGCAGTACTTC,CASSLGQGSSYEQYF
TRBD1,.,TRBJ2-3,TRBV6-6,TGTGCCAGCAGTCCACAGGGGGGCACAGATACGCAGTATTTT,CASSPQGGTDTQYF
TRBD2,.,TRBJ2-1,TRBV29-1,TGCAGCGCCAAGGGGACTAGCGGTCCCGTCTCCTACAATGAGCAGTTCTTC,CSAKGTSGPVSYNEQFF
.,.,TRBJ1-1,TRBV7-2,TGTGCCAGCAGCTTGACCGCACAGCTGAACACTGAAGCTTTCTTT,CASSLTAQLNTEAFF
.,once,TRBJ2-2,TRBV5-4,TGTGCCAGCAGCCAACAGAACCCAACCGGGGAGCTGTTTTTT,CASSQQNPTGELFF
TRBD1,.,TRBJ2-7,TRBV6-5,TGTGCCAGCAGTTACTCCGGGACAGGCTCCTACGAGCAGTACTTC,CASSYSGTGSYEQYF
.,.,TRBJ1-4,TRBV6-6,TGTGCCAGCAGTTACGGGTCATCGGGTAATGAAAAACTGTTTTTT,CASSYGSSGNEKLFF
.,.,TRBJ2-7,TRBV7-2,TGTGCCAGCAGCTTAGTAGGGCTAGCGTCGTACGAGCAGTACTTC,CASSLVGLASYEQYF
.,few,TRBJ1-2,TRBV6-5,TGTGCCAGCAGTTACTGGGAGGGGGGTGGCTACACCTTC,CASSYWEGGGYTF
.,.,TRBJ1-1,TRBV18,TGTGCCAGCTCACCACTAGGGTTGCGGGCAGTGAACACTGAAGCTTTCTTT,CASSPLGLRAVNTEAFF
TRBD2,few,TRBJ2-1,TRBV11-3,TGTGCCAGCAGCTCCAGACTAGCGGGGGGCGAGAATGAGCAGTTCTTC,CASSSRLAGGENEQFF
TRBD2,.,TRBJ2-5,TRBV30,TGTGCCTGGAAGTCGCTAGCGGGGGGGGTTGGAGAGACCCAGTACTTC,CAWKSLAGGVGETQYF
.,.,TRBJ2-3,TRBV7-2,TGTGCCAGCAGCTTGGGCGGGGGCCCTAGCACAGATACGCAGTATTTT,CASSLGGGPSTDTQYF
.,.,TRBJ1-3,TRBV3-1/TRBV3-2,TGTGCCAGCAGCCACGCACCCGACGGGGGGGTTAGAGGAAACACCATATATTTT,CASSHAPDGGVRGNTIYF
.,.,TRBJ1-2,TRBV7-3,TGTGCCAGCAGCTTAAACGGAGGGAACTATGGCTACACCTTC,CASSLNGGNYGYTF
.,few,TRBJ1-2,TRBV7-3,TGTGCCAGCAGCTTAAATCCCCAGAGCGCTAACTATGGCTACACCTTC,CASSLNPQSANYGYTF
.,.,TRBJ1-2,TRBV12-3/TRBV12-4,TGTGCCAGCAGTTTAGGAGACTTAGGCTACACCTTC,CASSLGDLGYTF
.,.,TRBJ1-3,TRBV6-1,TGTGCCAGCAGTGAAGCGCTTCAGGGGTACACCATATATTTT,CASSEALQGYTIYF
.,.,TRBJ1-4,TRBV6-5,TGTGCCAGCAGTTTGGGGGCGAGGGAAAAACTGTTTTTT,CASSLGAREKLFF
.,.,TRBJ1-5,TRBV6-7,TGTGCCAGCAGGGGTGGAGTAAGCAATCAGCCCCAGCATTTT,CASRGGVSNQPQHF
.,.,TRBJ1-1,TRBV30,TGTGCCTGGATTCTTCCGGGGGTCACTGAAGCTTTCTTT,CAWILPGVTEAFF
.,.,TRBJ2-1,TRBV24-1,TGTGCCACCAGTGAAGGGGGGGTCAATGAGCAGTTCTTC,CATSEGGVNEQFF
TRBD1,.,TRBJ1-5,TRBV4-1,TGCGCCAGCAGCCAACCGTACAGGGGTCACGGCCAGCCCCAGCATTTT,CASSQPYRGHGQPQHF
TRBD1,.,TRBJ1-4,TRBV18,TGTGCCAGCTCACGGACAGGAACTAATGAAAAACTGTTTTTT,CASSRTGTNEKLFF
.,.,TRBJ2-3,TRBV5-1,TGCGCCAGCAGCTCCCCTCTACTAGAATCAGATACGCAGTATTTT,CASSSPLLESDTQYF